Each of the 9 T cell receptor beta chains below was sequenced from the same sample in a study of PD-1 blockade in classical Hodgkin lymphoma. The sample's time point: cycle 4 day 1 (C4D1), after more than five weeks of nivolumab. Every single patient, without exception, relapsed after autologous stem cell transplantation, and brentuximab vedotin exposure varied. The data were produced by immunoSEQ multiplex PCR, yet TCRdb's version contains in-frame clones alone and is incomplete. This sample yields approximately 84,000 clones, of which approximately 86% are seen a single time; around 15% belongs to the top ten. The sequenced sample was peripheral blood mononuclear cells (PBMCs), obtained before the fourth cycle of nivolumab. These receptors all come from a human donor with classical Hodgkin lymphoma.

The chain uses TRBV5-6 and TRBJ2-2, with a tentative D call TRBD2 (5 bases). CDR3 length: 15 residues. The germline V gene encodes CDR1 SGHDT and CDR2 YYEEEE. Trimming shortened V by 3 bases and J by 2 bases, and 11 bases separated the two germline ends. The CDR3 DNA reads TGTGCCAGCAGCTCCGTAGGGAGAAACACCGGGGAGCTGTTTTTT. Translating gives CASSSVGRNTGELFF.

V and J are TRBV7-2 and TRBJ2-2, with unresolved D. The germline V and J ends were trimmed by 2 bases and 2 bases, with 6 bases remaining between them. The CDR3 is made up of 14 amino acids. Germline CDR1 is SGHTA and CDR2 is FQGNSA. The DNA for the CDR3 is TGTGCCAGCAGCTTAATCCCAAACACCGGGGAGCTGTTTTTT. Amino acid sequence: CASSLIPNTGELFF.

The chain is built from TRBV5-4 and TRBJ2-3, with no clear D. Deletions cut 0 bases from V and 4 bases from J, with 6 bases between. Germline V gives CDR1 SGHNT, CDR2 YYREEE (reference sequence). The CDR3 runs to 13 residues. The CDR3 bases are TGTGCCAGCAGCTTGGCGGCAGCAGATACGCAGTATTTT. Translation gives CASSLAAADTQYF.

V gene TRBV5-1 combines with J gene TRBJ2-7, with D possibly matching TRBD2 (10 bases). The CDR3 loop spans 13 amino acids. Per the germline V gene, CDR1 is SGHRS and CDR2 is YFSETQ. The CDR3 spells CGTGELAGNVQYF. As DNA, the CDR3 is TGCGGGACAGGGGAACTAGCGGGAAACGTGCAGTACTTC.

The V call is TRBV18, the J call TRBJ2-7, with 13 bases fitting TRBD2. V was pared by 1 base and J by 0 bases, with 12 bases of the junction left unmatched. In germline, CDR1 is KGHSH, CDR2 LQKENI. The CDR3 extends over 20 amino acids. CDR3 nucleotides: TGTGCCAGCTCACCACGGCGGAGGGAGACTAGCGGGAGGTACTCCTACGAGCAGTACTTC. Encoded protein: CASSPRRRETSGRYSYEQYF.

V usage is TRBV5-4 and J usage is TRBJ2-5; 9 bases are a match to TRBD2. CDR3 length: 17 residues. Germline V gives CDR1 SGHNT, CDR2 YYREEE (reference sequence). The V segment lost 4 bases and the J segment 4 bases; nucleotides outside the gene matches: 14. In DNA form, the CDR3 reads TGTGCCAGCAGCCGGGGGACTTCCTTGCGGGAGGGAGAGACCCAGTACTTC. Translating gives CASSRGTSLREGETQYF.

The chain combines TRBV5-4 with TRBJ1-2, with 7 positions matching TRBD1. This CDR3 contains 15 residues. J was trimmed by 0 bases and V by 1 base; bases with no gene match: 3. The germline gives CDR1 SGHNT, CDR2 YYREEE (reference sequence). The CDR3 nucleotides read TGTGCCAGCAGCTTGCAGGGGGTAGCTAACTATGGCTACACCTTC. The encoded protein is CASSLQGVANYGYTF.

The rearrangement links TRBV18 to TRBJ2-5; D is ambiguous. The germline V and J ends were trimmed by 0 bases and 2 bases, with 4 bases remaining between them. From germline, CDR1 is KGHSH and CDR2 LQKENI. The length of the CDR3 is 13 residues. This CDR3 reads CASSPPGQETQYF. The CDR3 bases are TGTGCCAGCTCACCACCGGGGCAAGAGACCCAGTACTTC.

V gene TRBV9 combines with J gene TRBJ2-2; D unclear. There are 15 residues in the CDR3. Trimming took off 4 bases at V and 0 bases at J, with 10 bases between the two ends. Germline assignment: CDR1 SGDLS and CDR2 YYNGEE. In DNA, the CDR3 is TGTGCCAGCAGCCCTCAGAGTGCGAACACCGGGGAGCTGTTTTTT. It specifies CASSPQSANTGELFF.